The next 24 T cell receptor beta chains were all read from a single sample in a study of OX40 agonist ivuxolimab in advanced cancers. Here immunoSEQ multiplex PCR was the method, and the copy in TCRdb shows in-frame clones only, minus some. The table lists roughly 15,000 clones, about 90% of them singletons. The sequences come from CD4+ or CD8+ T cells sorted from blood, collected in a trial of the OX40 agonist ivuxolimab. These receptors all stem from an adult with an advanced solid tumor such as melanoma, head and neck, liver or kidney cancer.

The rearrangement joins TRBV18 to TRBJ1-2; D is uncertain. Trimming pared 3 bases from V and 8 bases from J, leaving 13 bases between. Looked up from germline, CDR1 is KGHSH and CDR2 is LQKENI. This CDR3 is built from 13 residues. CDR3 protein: CASSPRTKTGYTF. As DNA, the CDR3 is TGTGCCAGCTCACCTCGGACGAAAACAGGCTACACCTTC.

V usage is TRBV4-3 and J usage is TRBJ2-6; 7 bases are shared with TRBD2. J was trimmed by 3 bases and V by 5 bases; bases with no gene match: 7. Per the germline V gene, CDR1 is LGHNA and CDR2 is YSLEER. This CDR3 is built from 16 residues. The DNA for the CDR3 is TGCGCCAGCAGCTTTATGGGGGGGAGTGGGGCCAACGTCCTGACTTTC. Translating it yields CASSFMGGSGANVLTF.

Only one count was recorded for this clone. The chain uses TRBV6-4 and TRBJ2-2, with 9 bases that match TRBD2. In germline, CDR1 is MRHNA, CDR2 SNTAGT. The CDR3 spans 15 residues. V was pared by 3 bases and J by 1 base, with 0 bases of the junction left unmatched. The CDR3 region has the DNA TGTGCCAGCAGTGAGACTAGCGGGAACACCGGGGAGCTGTTTTTT. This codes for CASSETSGNTGELFF.

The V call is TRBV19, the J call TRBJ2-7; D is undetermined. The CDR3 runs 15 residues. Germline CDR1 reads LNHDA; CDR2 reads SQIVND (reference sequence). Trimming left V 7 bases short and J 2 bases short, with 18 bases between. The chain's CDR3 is CASKWADGGAYEQYF. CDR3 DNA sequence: TGTGCCAGTAAGTGGGCCGACGGCGGTGCCTACGAGCAGTACTTC.

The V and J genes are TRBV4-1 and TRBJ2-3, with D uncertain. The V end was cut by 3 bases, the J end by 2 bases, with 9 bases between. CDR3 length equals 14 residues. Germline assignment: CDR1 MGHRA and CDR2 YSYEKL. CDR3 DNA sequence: TGCGCCAGCAGCCAGCTAGAGAACACAGATACGCAGTATTTT. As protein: CASSQLENTDTQYF.

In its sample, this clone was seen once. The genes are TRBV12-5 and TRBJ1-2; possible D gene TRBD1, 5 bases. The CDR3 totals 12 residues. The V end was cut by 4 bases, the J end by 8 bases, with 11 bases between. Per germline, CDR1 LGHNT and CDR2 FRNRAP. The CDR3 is CASGSGGSGYTF. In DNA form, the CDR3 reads TGTGCTAGTGGTTCCGGGGGTTCCGGCTACACCTTC.

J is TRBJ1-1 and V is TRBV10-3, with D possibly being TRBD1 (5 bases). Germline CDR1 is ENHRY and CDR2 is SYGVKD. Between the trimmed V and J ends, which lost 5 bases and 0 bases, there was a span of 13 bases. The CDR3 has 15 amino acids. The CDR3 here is CAISRGVTMNTEAFF. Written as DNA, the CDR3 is TGTGCCATCAGTAGGGGAGTTACTATGAACACTGAAGCTTTCTTT.

The CDR3 bases are TGTGCCATCATGACCGGAGACAGGGGGCCGGCTGAAGCTTTCTTT. This encodes CAIMTGDRGPAEAFF. The rearrangement joins TRBV10-3 to TRBJ1-1, with 10 bases identical to TRBD1. The germline V gene encodes CDR1 ENHRY and CDR2 SYGVKD. V shed 7 bases, J shed 6 bases, and the junction held 11 bases outside the gene matches. The CDR3 contains 15 residues.

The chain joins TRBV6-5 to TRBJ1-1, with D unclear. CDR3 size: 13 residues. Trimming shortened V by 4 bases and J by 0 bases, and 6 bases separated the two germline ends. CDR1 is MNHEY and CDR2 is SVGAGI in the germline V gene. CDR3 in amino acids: CASSSQVNTEAFF. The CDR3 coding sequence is TGTGCCAGCAGTTCGCAGGTGAACACTGAAGCTTTCTTT.

As DNA, the CDR3 is TGTGCCAGCAGCTTGTCTGAATATAACACCGGGGAGCTGTTTTTT. Translating it yields CASSLSEYNTGELFF. V usage is TRBV11-2 and J usage is TRBJ2-2; D is uncertain. The CDR3 loop spans 15 amino acids. The V end lost 3 bases, the J end lost 2 bases, and 10 bases lay between the germline ends. From germline, CDR1 is SGHAT and CDR2 FQNNGV.

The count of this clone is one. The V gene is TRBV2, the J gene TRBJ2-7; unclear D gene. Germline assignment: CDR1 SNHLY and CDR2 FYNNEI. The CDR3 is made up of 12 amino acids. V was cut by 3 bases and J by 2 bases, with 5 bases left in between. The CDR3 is CASSDPAYEQYF. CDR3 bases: TGTGCCAGCAGTGACCCAGCCTACGAGCAGTACTTC.

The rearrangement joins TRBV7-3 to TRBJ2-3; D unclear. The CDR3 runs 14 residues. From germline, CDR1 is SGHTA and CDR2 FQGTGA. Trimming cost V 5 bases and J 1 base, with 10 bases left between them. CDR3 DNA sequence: TGTGCCAGCAGCCCGTCTGTGGGCACAGATACGCAGTATTTT. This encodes CASSPSVGTDTQYF.

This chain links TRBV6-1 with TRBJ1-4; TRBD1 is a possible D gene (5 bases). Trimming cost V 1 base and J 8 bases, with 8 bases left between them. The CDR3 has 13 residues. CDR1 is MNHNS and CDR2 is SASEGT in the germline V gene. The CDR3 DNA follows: TGTGCCAGCAGTGAAGGGGGCTGGGAAAAACTGTTTTTT. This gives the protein CASSEGGWEKLFF.

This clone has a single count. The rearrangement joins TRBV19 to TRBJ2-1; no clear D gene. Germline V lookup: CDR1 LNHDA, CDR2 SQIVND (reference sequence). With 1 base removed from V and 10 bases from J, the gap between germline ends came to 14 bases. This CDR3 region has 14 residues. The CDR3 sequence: CASSIGSPLREQFF. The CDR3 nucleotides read TGTGCCAGTAGTATAGGGAGCCCCCTTCGGGAGCAGTTCTTC.

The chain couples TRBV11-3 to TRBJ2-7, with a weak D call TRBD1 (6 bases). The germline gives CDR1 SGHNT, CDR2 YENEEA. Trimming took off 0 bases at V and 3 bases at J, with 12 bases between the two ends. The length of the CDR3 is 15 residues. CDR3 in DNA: TGTGCCAGCAGCTTAGAGGACAGTGGAGTCTACGAGCAGTACTTC. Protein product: CASSLEDSGVYEQYF.

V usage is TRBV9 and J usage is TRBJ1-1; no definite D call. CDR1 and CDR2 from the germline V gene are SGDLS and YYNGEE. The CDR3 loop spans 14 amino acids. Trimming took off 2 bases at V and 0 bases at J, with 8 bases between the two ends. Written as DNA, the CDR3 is TGTGCCAGCAGCGTTGACGACCTGAACACTGAAGCTTTCTTT. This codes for CASSVDDLNTEAFF. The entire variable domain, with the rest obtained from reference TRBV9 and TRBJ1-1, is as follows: DSGVTQTPKHLITATGQRVTLRCSPRSGDLSVYWYQQSLDQGLQFLIQYYNGEERAKGNILERFSAQQFPDLHSELNLSSLELGDSALYFCASSVDDLNTEAFFGQGTRLTVV.

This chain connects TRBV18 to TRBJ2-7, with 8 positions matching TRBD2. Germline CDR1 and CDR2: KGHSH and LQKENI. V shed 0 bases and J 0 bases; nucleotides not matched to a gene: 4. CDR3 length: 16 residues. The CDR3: CASSPPGLEPSYEQYF. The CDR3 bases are TGTGCCAGCTCACCACCGGGACTAGAACCCTCCTACGAGCAGTACTTC.

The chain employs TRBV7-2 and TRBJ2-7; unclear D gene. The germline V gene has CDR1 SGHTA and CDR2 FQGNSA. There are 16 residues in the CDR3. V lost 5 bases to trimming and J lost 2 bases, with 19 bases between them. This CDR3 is CASSHLFRVTPYEQYF. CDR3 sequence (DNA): TGTGCCAGCAGCCACCTCTTCCGGGTGACTCCCTACGAGCAGTACTTC.

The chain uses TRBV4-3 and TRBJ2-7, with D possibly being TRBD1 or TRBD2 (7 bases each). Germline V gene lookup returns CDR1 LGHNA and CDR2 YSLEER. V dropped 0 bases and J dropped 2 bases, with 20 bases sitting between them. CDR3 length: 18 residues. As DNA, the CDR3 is TGCGCCAGCAGCCAAGACAGTTGGCGACAGGGAGGGACCTACGAGCAGTACTTC. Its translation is CASSQDSWRQGGTYEQYF.

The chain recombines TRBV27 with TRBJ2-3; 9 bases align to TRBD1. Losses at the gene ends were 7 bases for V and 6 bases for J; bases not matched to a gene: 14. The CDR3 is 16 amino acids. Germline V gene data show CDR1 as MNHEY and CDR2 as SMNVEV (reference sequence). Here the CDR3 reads CASTPLGQGSLDTQYF. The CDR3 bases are TGTGCCAGCACCCCCCTGGGACAGGGTTCCTTGGATACGCAGTATTTT.

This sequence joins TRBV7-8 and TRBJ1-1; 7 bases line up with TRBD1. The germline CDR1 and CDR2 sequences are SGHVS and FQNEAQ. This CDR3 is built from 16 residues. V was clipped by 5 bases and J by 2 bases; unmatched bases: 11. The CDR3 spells CASSNTGAGANTEAFF. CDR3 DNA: TGTGCCAGCAGCAATACAGGGGCGGGGGCTAACACTGAAGCTTTCTTT.

This CDR3 is CASSVVAGGANEQFF. Written as DNA, the CDR3 is TGTGCCAGCAGCGTAGTAGCGGGAGGTGCGAATGAGCAGTTCTTC. The V gene is TRBV9, the J gene TRBJ2-1; TRBD2 matches 10 bases. J gave up 7 bases and V 0 bases, and 4 bases lay outside the gene matches. The CDR3 consists of 15 residues. Per the germline V gene, CDR1 is SGDLS and CDR2 is YYNGEE.

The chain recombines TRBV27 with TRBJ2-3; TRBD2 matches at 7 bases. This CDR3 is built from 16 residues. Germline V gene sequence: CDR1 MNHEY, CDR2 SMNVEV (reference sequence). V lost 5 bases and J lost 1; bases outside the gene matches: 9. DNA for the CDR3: TGTGCCAGCAGTATAAGGGAGCGGGGCGGCACAGATACGCAGTATTTT. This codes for CASSIRERGGTDTQYF.

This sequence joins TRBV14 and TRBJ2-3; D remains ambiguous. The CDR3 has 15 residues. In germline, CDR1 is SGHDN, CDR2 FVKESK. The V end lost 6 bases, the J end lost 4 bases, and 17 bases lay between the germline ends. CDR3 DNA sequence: TGTGCCAGCAGTCACCAAGAGGATCAGGCAGATACGCAGTATTTT. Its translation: CASSHQEDQADTQYF.